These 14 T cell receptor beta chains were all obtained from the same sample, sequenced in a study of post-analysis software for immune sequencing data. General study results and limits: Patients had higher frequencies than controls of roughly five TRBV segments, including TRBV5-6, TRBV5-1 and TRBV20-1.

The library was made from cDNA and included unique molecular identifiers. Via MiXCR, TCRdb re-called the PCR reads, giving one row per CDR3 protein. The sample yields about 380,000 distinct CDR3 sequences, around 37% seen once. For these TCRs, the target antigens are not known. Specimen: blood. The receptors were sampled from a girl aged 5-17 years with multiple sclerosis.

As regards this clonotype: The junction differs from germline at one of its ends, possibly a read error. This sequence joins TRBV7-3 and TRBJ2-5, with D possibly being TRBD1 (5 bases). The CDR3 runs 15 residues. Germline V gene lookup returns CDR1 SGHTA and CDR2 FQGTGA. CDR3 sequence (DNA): TGTGCCAGCGGCTTGGTAGGGGTGGTGGGGGAGACCCAGTACTTC. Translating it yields CASGLVGVVGETQYF.

CDR3 protein: CASSSYRGSIDEQFF. The CDR3 DNA reads TGTGCCAGCAGTTCTTACAGGGGAAGTATCGATGAGCAGTTCTTC. The chain joins TRBV12-3 or TRBV12-4 to TRBJ2-1; 7 positions match TRBD1. The CDR3 extends over 15 amino acids. The trim removed 4 bases at V and 8 bases at J, leaving 11 bases unmatched.

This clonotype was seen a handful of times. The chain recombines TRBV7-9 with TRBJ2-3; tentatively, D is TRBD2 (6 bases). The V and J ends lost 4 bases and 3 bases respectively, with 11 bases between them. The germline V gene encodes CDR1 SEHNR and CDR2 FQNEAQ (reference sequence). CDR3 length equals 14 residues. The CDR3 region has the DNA TGTGCCAGCAGCTGGGGGGATGCAACAGATACGCAGTATTTT. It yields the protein CASSWGDATDTQYF.

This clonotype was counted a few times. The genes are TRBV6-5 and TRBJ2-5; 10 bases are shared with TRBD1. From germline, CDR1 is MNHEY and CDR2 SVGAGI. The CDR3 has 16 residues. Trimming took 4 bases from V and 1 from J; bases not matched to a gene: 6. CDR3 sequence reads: CASSSGQGIFQETQYF. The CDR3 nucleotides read TGTGCCAGCAGTTCGGGACAGGGGATATTCCAAGAGACCCAGTACTTC.

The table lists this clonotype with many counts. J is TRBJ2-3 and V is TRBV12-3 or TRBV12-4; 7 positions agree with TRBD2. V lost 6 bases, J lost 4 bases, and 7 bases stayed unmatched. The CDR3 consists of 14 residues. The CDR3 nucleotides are TGTGCCAGCAGCCCTTCACGGGGGGCAGATACGCAGTATTTT. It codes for CASSPSRGADTQYF.

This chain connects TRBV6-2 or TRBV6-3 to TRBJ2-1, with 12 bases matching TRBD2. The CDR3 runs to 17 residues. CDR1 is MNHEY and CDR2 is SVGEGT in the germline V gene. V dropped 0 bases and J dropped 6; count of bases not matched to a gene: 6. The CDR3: CASSYSLGLAGSNEQFF. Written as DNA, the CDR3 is TGTGCCAGCAGTTACTCCTTAGGACTAGCGGGAAGCAATGAGCAGTTCTTC.

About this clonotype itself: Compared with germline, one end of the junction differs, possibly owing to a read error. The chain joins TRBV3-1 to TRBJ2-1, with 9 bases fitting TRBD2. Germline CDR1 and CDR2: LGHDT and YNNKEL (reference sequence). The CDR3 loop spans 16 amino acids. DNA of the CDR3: TGTGCCAGCAGCACTAGACTAGCGGCTTACTACAATGAGCGGTTCTTC. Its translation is CASSTRLAAYYNERFF.

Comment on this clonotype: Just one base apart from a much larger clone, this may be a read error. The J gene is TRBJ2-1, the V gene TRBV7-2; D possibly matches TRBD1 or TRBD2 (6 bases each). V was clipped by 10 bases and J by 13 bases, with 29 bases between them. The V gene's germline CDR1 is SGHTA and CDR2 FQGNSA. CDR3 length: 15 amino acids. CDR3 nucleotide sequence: TGTGCCACCCGCTTGGGGGGCCAAAGTCGAGAGACCCAGTTCTTC. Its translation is CATRLGGQSRETQFF. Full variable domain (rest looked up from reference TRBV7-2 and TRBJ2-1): GAGVSQSPSNKVTEKGKDVELRCDPISGHTALYWYRQSLGQGLEFLIYFQGNSAPDKSGLPSDRFSAERTGGSVSTLTIQRTQQEDSAVYLCATRLGGQSRETQFFGPGTRLTVL.

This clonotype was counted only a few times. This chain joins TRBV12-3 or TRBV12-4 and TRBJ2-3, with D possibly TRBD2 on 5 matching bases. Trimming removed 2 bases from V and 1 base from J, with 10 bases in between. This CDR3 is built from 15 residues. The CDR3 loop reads CASSLWASRTDTQYF. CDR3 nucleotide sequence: TGTGCCAGCAGTTTATGGGCTAGCCGCACAGATACGCAGTATTTT.

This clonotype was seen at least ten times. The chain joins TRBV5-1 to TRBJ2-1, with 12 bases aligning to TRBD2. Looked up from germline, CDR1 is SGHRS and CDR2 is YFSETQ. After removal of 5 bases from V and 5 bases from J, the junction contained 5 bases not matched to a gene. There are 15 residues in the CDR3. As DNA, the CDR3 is TGCGCCAGCAGGATAACTAGCGGGGGGCACAATGAGCAGTTCTTC. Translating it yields CASRITSGGHNEQFF.

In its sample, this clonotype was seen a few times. CDR3 sequence reads: CASSYSRGKDTEAFF. CDR3 nucleotide sequence: TGTGCCAGCAGTTACTCTCGGGGGAAGGACACTGAAGCTTTCTTT. The chain employs TRBV6-6 and TRBJ1-1; the D gene is possibly TRBD1 (5 bases). Trimming shortened V by 0 bases and J by 3 bases, and 11 bases separated the two germline ends. From germline, CDR1 is MNHNY and CDR2 SVGAGI (reference sequence). The CDR3 runs to 15 residues.

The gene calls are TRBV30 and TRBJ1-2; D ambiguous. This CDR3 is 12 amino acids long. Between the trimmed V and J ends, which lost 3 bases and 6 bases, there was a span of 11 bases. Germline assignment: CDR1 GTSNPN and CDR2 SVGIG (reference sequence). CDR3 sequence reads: CAWRRTKDGYTF. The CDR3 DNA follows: TGTGCCTGGAGAAGGACGAAGGATGGCTACACCTTC.

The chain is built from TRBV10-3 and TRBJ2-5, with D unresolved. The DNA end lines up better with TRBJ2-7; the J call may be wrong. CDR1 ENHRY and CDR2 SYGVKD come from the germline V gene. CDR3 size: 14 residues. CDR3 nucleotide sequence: TGTGCCATCAGTGAGTCAATAGGGACCTACGAGCAGTACTTC. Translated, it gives CAISESIGTYEQYF.

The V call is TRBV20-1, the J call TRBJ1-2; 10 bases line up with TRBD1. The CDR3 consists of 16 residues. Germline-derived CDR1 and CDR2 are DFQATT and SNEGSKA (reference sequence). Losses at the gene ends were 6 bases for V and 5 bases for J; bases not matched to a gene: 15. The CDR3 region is CSAPGTGALGTYGYTF. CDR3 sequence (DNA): TGCAGTGCGCCCGGGACAGGGGCACTGGGGACTTATGGCTACACCTTC.